The 29 T cell receptor beta chains in this list originate from one sample, sequenced in a study of tumor and adjacent non-tumor tissue in lung cancer. The template was RNA from unsorted bulk tissue. Three rounds of nested PCR, following a modified ARM-PCR protocol, produced the TCRbeta library. TCRdb processed the multiplex PCR reads anew with MiXCR; each CDR3 protein has one entry. The sample includes approximately 71,000 distinct CDR3 sequences, roughly 60% of them seen just once. The material sequenced was lung tumor tissue. The receptors derive from a man between 45 and 60 years old with non-small cell lung cancer.

The rearrangement uses TRBV5-5 and TRBJ2-3; a possible D gene is TRBD1 (6 bases). Trimming removed 8 bases from V and 2 bases from J, with 15 bases in between. The CDR3 contains 14 residues. Germline CDR1 and CDR2: SGHKS and YYEKEE (reference sequence). The CDR3, as DNA: TGTGCCAGTAGCCTGGGACACCCCACAGATACGCAGTATTTT. This translates into CASSLGHPTDTQYF. The whole variable domain, remainder taken from reference TRBV5-5 and TRBJ2-3, is DAGVTQSPTHLIKTRGQQVTLRCSPISGHKSVSWYQQVLGQGPQFIFQYYEKEERGRGNFPDRFSARQFPNYSSELNVNALLLGDSALYLCASSLGHPTDTQYFGPGTRLTVL.

The V and J genes are TRBV11-2 and TRBJ1-5; D gene unclear. This CDR3 contains 14 residues. Trimming left V 5 bases short and J 3 bases short, with 11 bases between. CDR1 SGHAT and CDR2 FQNNGV come from the germline V gene. The CDR3: CASSQWSVNQPQHF. CDR3 sequence (DNA): TGTGCCAGCAGCCAATGGTCGGTCAATCAGCCCCAGCATTTT. The full variable domain, rest sourced from reference TRBV11-2 and TRBJ1-5, is EAGVAQSPRYKIIEKRQSVAFWCNPISGHATLYWYQQILGQGPKLLIQFQNNGVVDDSQLPKDRFSAERLKGVDSTLKIQPAKLEDSAVYLCASSQWSVNQPQHFGDGTRLSIL.

In this sample, this clonotype turned up many times. The chain employs TRBV12-3 or TRBV12-4 and TRBJ1-2; the match to TRBD1 covers 8 bases. The CDR3 is 13 residues long. Losses at the gene ends were 3 bases for V and 4 bases for J; bases not matched to a gene: 1. In DNA form, the CDR3 reads TGTGCCAGCAGTTTTACAGGGGGCTATGGCTACACCTTC. It translates to CASSFTGGYGYTF.

In this sample, this clonotype turned up many times. The chain combines TRBV7-8 with TRBJ1-1, with 7 nucleotides matching TRBD1. CDR1 and CDR2 (germline): SGHVS, FQNEAQ. The CDR3 extends over 18 amino acids. With 1 base clipped from V and 5 bases from J, the junction kept 16 bases outside the gene matches. In DNA, the CDR3 is TGTGCCAGCAGCTTAGGATTAACAGGGGATTTTCGGAGAACTGAAGCTTTCTTT. Encoded protein: CASSLGLTGDFRRTEAFF. Drawing the rest from reference TRBV7-8 and TRBJ1-1, the complete variable domain is GAGVSQSPRYKVAKRGQDVALRCDPISGHVSLFWYQQALGQGPEFLTYFQNEAQLDKSGLPSDRFFAERPEGSVSTLKIQRTQQEDSAVYLCASSLGLTGDFRRTEAFFGQGTRLTVV.

The J gene is TRBJ1-6, the V gene TRBV6-1, with 7 bases aligning to TRBD1. Germline CDR1 MNHNS, CDR2 SASEGT. CDR3 size: 13 residues. In DNA form, the CDR3 reads TGTGTCACCTCCGACAGGGTGAATTCACCCCTCCACTTT. Translated, it gives CVTSDRVNSPLHF.

A word on this clonotype: One base away lies a much larger clone, so this may be a sequencing read error. No conserved phenylalanine or tryptophan is present at the end of the CDR3, so a read error is the likely explanation. The rearrangement joins TRBV29-1 to TRBJ2-7; no clear D gene. Germline loops: CDR1 SQVTM, CDR2 ANQGSEA. V gave up 7 bases and J gave up 4 bases, with 17 bases separating them. CDR3 length: 13 residues. In DNA form, the CDR3 reads TGCAGCGCCGTAAAACAGAACCCTTACGAGCAGTACTTA. Amino acids: CSAVKQNPYEQYL.

A word on this clonotype: At one end the junction does not follow the germline gene, possibly because of a read error. V and J are TRBV5-1 and TRBJ2-1; D not resolved. The CDR3 length is 15 residues. Germline CDR1 is SGHRS and CDR2 is YFSETQ. The CDR3 nucleotides read TGCGCCAGCAGCTTGTTAACGGGCCGAAACAATGATCAGTTCTTC. Its translation: CASSLLTGRNNDQFF.

This clonotype showed up just once. The genes are TRBV11-2 and TRBJ2-4; no definite D call. V lost 11 bases to trimming and J lost 2 bases, with 16 bases between them. The CDR3 spans 14 residues. Germline values: CDR1 SGHAT, CDR2 FQNNGV. CDR3 region: CAGSSILSKNIQYF. In DNA, the CDR3 is TGTGCCGGTAGCTCGATCCTATCCAAAAACATTCAGTACTTC.

This clonotype was seen more than once but under ten times. This clone may be a read error of a much larger clone one base away. The genes are TRBV6-1 and TRBJ2-2; D unclear. Germline lookup yields CDR1 MNHNS and CDR2 SASEGT. The CDR3 has 14 amino acids. V lost 6 bases to trimming and J lost 4 bases, with 12 bases between them. CDR3 nucleotides: TGTGCCAGCAGCTCTCCCACAGTCACCGGGGAGCTGTTTTTT. Translation gives CASSSPTVTGELFF.

This clonotype was counted at least ten times. CDR3 nucleotides: TGTGCCAGCAGCCCCCGGGACAGCCTATCCTACGAGCAGTACTTC. Its protein product is CASSPRDSLSYEQYF. This chain connects TRBV7-9 to TRBJ2-7; 7 nucleotides line up with TRBD1. With V trimmed by 5 bases and J by 1 base, 8 bases remained unmatched. The CDR3 is made up of 15 amino acids. Looked up from germline, CDR1 is SEHNR and CDR2 is FQNEAQ (reference sequence).

On this clonotype: Sequence at one end of the junction differs from germline and may be a read error. The rearrangement links TRBV11-3 to TRBJ2-1, with D hard to call. Germline lookup yields CDR1 SGHNT and CDR2 YENEEA. This CDR3 has 12 residues. The CDR3 sequence is CASSLDRYGLVF. The CDR3 coding sequence is TGTGCCAGCAGCTTAGATCGGTATGGGCTTGTCTTT.

As concerns this clonotype: The junction does not match germline at one end; this may be a read error. This sequence joins TRBV12-3 or TRBV12-4 and TRBJ1-2, with TRBD1 matching over 7 bases. CDR3 length: 14 amino acids. CDR3 coding DNA: TGTACCAGCAGTGCATCAGGACAGGTCTATGGCTACACCTTC. Amino acid sequence: CTSSASGQVYGYTF.

To note about this clonotype: A single base separates this from a much larger clone, so it may be a read error. The chain uses TRBV5-6 and TRBJ2-7; no clear D. This CDR3 is 14 amino acids long. V was shortened by 4 bases and J by 7 bases, with 18 bases between the two germline ends. Germline V lookup: CDR1 SGHDT, CDR2 YYEEEE. CDR3 sequence (DNA): TGTGCCAGCAGCCCCCGGCCCACCCTCACAGAGCAGTACTTC. Translated, it gives CASSPRPTLTEQYF.

Details on this clonotype: One base away lies a much larger clone, so this may be a sequencing read error. This chain connects TRBV4-1 to TRBJ1-2, with 7 bases lining up with TRBD1. With 1 base clipped from V and 2 bases from J, the junction kept 4 bases outside the gene matches. The CDR3 extends over 15 amino acids. Germline V gene data show CDR1 as MGHRA and CDR2 as YSYEKL. CDR3 loop: CASSQGRQGNYGYTF. The CDR3 DNA reads as TGCGCCAGCAGCCAAGGTCGACAGGGAAACTATGGCTACACCTTC.

This clonotype has a count of ten or more. The J gene is TRBJ1-4, the V gene TRBV7-9; 8 positions match TRBD1. V shed 0 bases, J shed 7 bases, and the junction held 1 base outside the gene matches. CDR3 length: 14 amino acids. Per germline, CDR1 SEHNR and CDR2 FQNEAQ (reference sequence). CDR3 in amino acids: CASSLAQGAEKLFF. CDR3 coding DNA: TGTGCCAGCAGCTTAGCGCAGGGGGCTGAAAAACTGTTTTTT.

There are many counts of this clonotype. This chain connects TRBV6-1 to TRBJ2-7; TRBD1 matches at 9 bases. The ends lost 4 bases at V and 2 bases at J; junction bases unmatched: 6. The CDR3 length is 15 residues. In germline, CDR1 is MNHNS, CDR2 SASEGT. CDR3 sequence reads: CASSAPRQGAYEQYF. The CDR3 DNA follows: TGTGCCAGCAGTGCTCCGAGACAGGGGGCCTACGAGCAGTACTTC.

The chain carries TRBV11-2 and TRBJ2-1; 14 bases agree with TRBD2. There are 21 residues in the CDR3. Germline V gene data show CDR1 as SGHAT and CDR2 as FQNNGV. V lost 4 bases, J lost 4 bases, and 18 bases stayed unmatched. The CDR3 DNA is TGTGCCAGCAGCTACCGACATGGTGGACTAGCGGGAGGACGACGGTACAATGAGCAGTTCTTC. It yields the protein CASSYRHGGLAGGRRYNEQFF.

Turning to this clonotype: The junction differs from germline at one of its ends, possibly a read error. The chain uses TRBV6-5 and TRBJ2-6; a weak D match, TRBD1 (5 bases). The length of the CDR3 is 14 residues. Germline V lookup: CDR1 MNHEY, CDR2 SVGAGI. The CDR3 spells CASNRISGANVLTF. The CDR3 DNA reads TGTGCCAGCAATCGGATCTCTGGGGCCAATGTCCTGACTTTC.

V and J are TRBV28 and TRBJ2-5; TRBD2 is a possible D gene (5 bases). Trimming pared 1 base from V and 1 base from J, leaving 13 bases between. The germline gives CDR1 MDHEN, CDR2 SYDVKM. The CDR3 runs to 16 residues. The CDR3 loop reads CASSLYPGRAQETQYF. The CDR3 nucleotides read TGTGCCAGCAGTTTATATCCTGGGAGAGCCCAAGAGACCCAGTACTTC.

With regard to this clonotype: The junction and the germline gene differ at one end; a read error may be behind it. The genes are TRBV7-8 and TRBJ2-7; D gene uncertain. Germline-derived CDR1 and CDR2 are SGHVS and FQNEAQ. There are 14 residues in the CDR3. The chain's CDR3 is CASSPQDITYEQYF. The CDR3 bases are TGTGCCAGCAGCCCCCAAGACATAACCTACGAGCAGTATTTC. The full variable domain, completed using reference TRBV7-8 and TRBJ2-7, is GAGVSQSPRYKVAKRGQDVALRCDPISGHVSLFWYQQALGQGPEFLTYFQNEAQLDKSGLPSDRFFAERPEGSVSTLKIQRTQQEDSAVYLCASSPQDITYEQYFGPGTRLTVT.

In this sample, this clonotype turned up a few times. An end of the junction differs from the germline gene, which may be a read error. The chain links TRBV6-1 to TRBJ1-2; D unresolved. The CDR3 length is 14 residues. Germline CDR1 MNHNS, CDR2 SASEGT. The CDR3 nucleotides are TGTACCAGCAGTCCTTTAGGCCCCAACTATGGCTACACCTTC. This encodes CTSSPLGPNYGYTF.

About this clonotype itself: Its ends do not fully match the called genes, so a read error is possible. The V and J genes are TRBV28 and TRBJ2-7; D perhaps matches TRBD2 (6 bases). The CDR3 contains 12 residues. Germline assignment: CDR1 MDHEN and CDR2 SYDVKM. The CDR3 nucleotides read TGTGCCAGCATTGAGCAGGGAGGTATTTGGGACTTC. This translates into CASIEQGGIWDF.

Turning to this clonotype: At one end, the junction sequence differs from germline, possibly due to a read error. The CDR3 here is CVSSARDDNQPQHF. CDR3 in DNA: TGTGTCAGCAGCGCCCGGGACGACAATCAGCCCCAGCATTTT. The rearrangement links TRBV7-8 to TRBJ1-5; TRBD1 might be the D (5 bases). Germline CDR1 SGHVS, CDR2 FQNEAQ. The CDR3 loop spans 14 amino acids.

Turning to this clonotype: One junction end does not reproduce the germline sequence, and a read error may be involved. The chain recombines TRBV12-5 with TRBJ2-5; 10 bases are shared with TRBD2. CDR1 and CDR2 from the germline V gene are LGHNT and FRNRAP. The CDR3 is made up of 15 amino acids. The CDR3 DNA follows: TGTGCTGGTGCGGCTAGCGGGAGTTTCTGGGAGACCCAGTATTTC. Amino acid sequence: CAGAASGSFWETQYF.

With respect to this clonotype: It is unclear where the CDR3 begins or ends on the DNA, so no DNA is shown, and the CDR3 is as TCRdb lists it. The rearrangement joins TRBV5-6 to TRBJ2-1; TRBD1 is the table's D call and was not checked against the DNA. 18 amino acids form the CDR3, both terminal residues included. Germline V gives CDR1 SGHDT, CDR2 YYEEEE. CDR3 region: CASSWARGSTTSYNEKFF.

The chain couples TRBV25-1 to TRBJ2-1; unclear D gene. CDR1 is MGHDK and CDR2 is SYGVNS in the germline V gene. V was pared by 3 bases and J by 3 bases, with 6 bases between. This CDR3 is 13 amino acids long. Here the CDR3 DNA reads TGTGCCAGCAGTGATCCGGGCTACAATGAGCAGTTCTTC. Protein sequence: CASSDPGYNEQFF.

Points on this clonotype: One base away lies a much larger clone, so this may be a sequencing read error. No conserved phenylalanine or tryptophan is present at the end of the CDR3, so a read error is the likely explanation. This chain connects TRBV7-9 to TRBJ2-7, with 7 bases lining up with TRBD1. Germline V gene data show CDR1 as SEHNR and CDR2 as FQNEAQ (reference sequence). J lost 1 base, V lost 5 bases, and 8 bases had no gene match. CDR3 length: 15 amino acids. The DNA for the CDR3 is TGTGCCAGCAGCCCCCGGGACAGCCTATCCTACGAGCAGTACTTA. Its translation: CASSPRDSLSYEQYL.

This clonotype was observed a handful of times. A read error is possible here, since a much larger clone lies one base away. The J gene is TRBJ1-4, the V gene TRBV4-1; 8 nucleotides align to TRBD1. The ends lost 4 bases at V and 7 bases at J; junction bases unmatched: 5. This CDR3 is built from 14 residues. In germline, CDR1 is MGHRA, CDR2 YSYEKL. The CDR3 DNA reads as TGCGCCAGCAGCCCGGGACAGGCTAGTGAAAAACTGTTTTTT. It translates to CASSPGQASEKLFF.

As concerns this clonotype: A clone one base away is much larger, so this may be a read error. V is TRBV5-1 and J is TRBJ2-5; the D gene is possibly TRBD2 (6 bases). Germline CDR1 and CDR2: SGHRS and YFSETQ. The CDR3 runs to 14 residues. Trimming pared 6 bases from V and 3 bases from J, leaving 15 bases between. CDR3 loop: CASIFTIAEETQYF. DNA for the CDR3: TGCGCCAGCATCTTCACGATAGCGGAAGAGACCCAGTACTTC. Based on the CDR3 plus reference TRBV5-1 and TRBJ2-5, the full variable domain is KAGVTQTPRYLIKTRGQQVTLSCSPISGHRSVSWYQQTPGQGLQFLFEYFSETQRNKGNFPGRFSGRQFSNSRSEMNVSTLELGDSALYLCASIFTIAEETQYFGPGTRLLVL.